Listed here are 8 T cell receptor beta chains from one sample, sequenced in a study of T cell clonotyping in hematopoietic cell transplantation. Clones were sequenced by immunoSEQ multiplex PCR, and TCRdb holds only the in-frame ones, with some missing. Here the sample spans 25,000 to 35,000 clones, 90% to 97% being singletons. What was sequenced was peripheral blood mononuclear cells. The source of these receptors is a man between 45 and 60 years old in good health. Some clones in this sample may be carry-over from other donors' samples.

J is TRBJ2-7 and V is TRBV28, with 12 nucleotides matching TRBD2. With V trimmed by 2 bases and J by 3 bases, 5 bases remained unmatched. Germline CDR1 MDHEN, CDR2 SYDVKM. CDR3 length: 16 amino acids. This CDR3 reads CASSLPLAGGHYEQYF. CDR3 sequence (DNA): TGTGCCAGCAGTTTACCCCTAGCGGGGGGGCACTACGAGCAGTACTTC.

This clone was seen just once. The chain has TRBV5-4 and TRBJ1-1; D uncertain. V lost 6 bases and J 8 bases, leaving 11 bases between the germline ends. The CDR3 length is 11 residues. Per the germline V gene, CDR1 is SGHNT and CDR2 is YYREEE (reference sequence). The CDR3 DNA reads as TGTGCCAGCATGGGGTATTCGGAAGCTTTCTTT. Protein: CASMGYSEAFF.

This sequence joins TRBV6-1 and TRBJ2-7; 8 bases match TRBD1. This CDR3 is 17 amino acids long. Trimming removed 4 bases from V and 1 base from J; junction bases left unmatched: 12. Germline CDR1 reads MNHNS; CDR2 reads SASEGT. The DNA of the CDR3 is TGTGCCAGCAGTGCGAAAATTGGGACAGGCTCTTCCTACGAGCAGTACTTC. Protein sequence: CASSAKIGTGSSYEQYF.

The rearrangement joins TRBV29-1 to TRBJ1-4, with 8 bases lining up with TRBD1. Germline V gene data show CDR1 as SQVTM and CDR2 as ANQGSEA. With 7 bases clipped from V and 7 bases from J, the junction kept 14 bases outside the gene matches. The CDR3 has 15 residues. This CDR3 reads CSARGQGASLEKLFF. CDR3 DNA: TGCAGCGCGAGAGGGCAGGGGGCTTCTCTTGAAAAACTGTTTTTT.

In this sample, this clone turned up once. The genes are TRBV7-2 and TRBJ2-5, with 8 bases fitting TRBD1. This CDR3 has 14 residues. Germline CDR1 SGHTA, CDR2 FQGNSA. The V gene end was trimmed by 4 bases and the J gene end by 4 bases; junction bases not matched to a gene: 5. The CDR3 DNA sequence: TGTGCCAGCAGCTCCGCGCAGGGGGCAGAGACCCAGTACTTC. This translates into CASSSAQGAETQYF.

V is TRBV7-2 and J is TRBJ1-5, with a weak D call TRBD1 (6 bases). Germline loops: CDR1 SGHTA, CDR2 FQGNSA. Trimming pared 6 bases from V and 1 base from J, leaving 7 bases between. The CDR3 extends over 13 amino acids. The CDR3: CASRGGSNQPQHF. For the CDR3, the DNA is TGTGCCAGCAGGGGGGGCAGCAATCAGCCCCAGCATTTT.

J is TRBJ2-7 and V is TRBV30; no clear D gene. CDR1 is GTSNPN and CDR2 is SVGIG in the germline V gene (reference sequence). The V and J ends lost 4 bases and 3 bases respectively, with 13 bases between them. CDR3 length equals 13 residues. DNA for the CDR3: TGTGCCTGGACTATGTCGGTGGACTACGAGCAGTACTTC. This codes for CAWTMSVDYEQYF.

This chain connects TRBV19 to TRBJ1-2, with a possible D match to TRBD1 (5 bases). CDR1 is LNHDA, CDR2 SQIVND, per germline (reference sequence). V lost 4 bases and J 6 bases, leaving 15 bases between the germline ends. The CDR3 has 14 amino acids. The CDR3 nucleotides are TGTGCCAGTAGTAATCGCCGGGGGACCCATGGCTACACCTTC. Its translation is CASSNRRGTHGYTF.